One sample yielded the 21 T cell receptor beta chains listed below, sequenced in a study of blood T cell repertoires in COVID-19. TCRdb keeps only in-frame clones here, not all; method: immunoSEQ multiplex PCR. The sample has under 75,000 clones, over 90% seen once; the top ten hold 3.5% to 5.5%. Material: peripheral blood. These receptors all come from a man over 45 with active COVID-19.

V usage is TRBV10-1 and J usage is TRBJ1-4, with 10 bases fitting TRBD1. The ends lost 2 bases at V and 7 bases at J; junction bases unmatched: 4. Germline V gives CDR1 WNHNN, CDR2 SYGVQD (reference sequence). The CDR3 extends over 15 amino acids. The CDR3 sequence: CASSEGGTGVEKLFF. DNA of the CDR3: TGCGCCAGCAGTGAGGGGGGGACAGGGGTTGAAAAACTGTTTTTT.

CDR3: CSASPRTEAFF. The CDR3 coding sequence is TGCAGTGCTAGCCCCAGGACAGAGGCTTTCTTT. This chain connects TRBV20-1 to TRBJ1-1, with D perhaps matching TRBD1 (6 bases). V lost 3 bases to trimming and J lost 11 bases, with 13 bases between them. This CDR3 is 11 amino acids long. Looked up from germline, CDR1 is DFQATT and CDR2 is SNEGSKA (reference sequence).

The rearrangement links TRBV3-1 (or the pseudogene TRBV3-2) to TRBJ1-5, with 7 bases fitting TRBD1. The V segment lost 4 bases and the J segment 3 bases; nucleotides outside the gene matches: 3. CDR3 length: 14 residues. Looked up from germline, CDR1 is LGHDT and CDR2 is YNNKEL (reference sequence). This CDR3 reads CASSLGQYNQPQHF. DNA of the CDR3: TGTGCCAGCAGCCTGGGACAGTACAATCAGCCCCAGCATTTT.

The chain employs TRBV11-3 and TRBJ2-2; D is ambiguous. The germline CDR1 and CDR2 sequences are SGHNT and YENEEA. V dropped 1 base and J dropped 4 bases, with 10 bases sitting between them. This CDR3 is 15 amino acids long. The CDR3 region has the DNA TGTGCCAGCAGCTTAGGCGGCAAGACCACCGGGGAGCTGTTTTTT. Encoded protein: CASSLGGKTTGELFF.

V gene TRBV6-6 combines with J gene TRBJ2-1; 9 bases align to TRBD2. Germline values: CDR1 MNHNY, CDR2 SVGAGI (reference sequence). V dropped 6 bases and J dropped 7; count of bases not matched to a gene: 13. CDR3 size: 16 residues. CDR3 protein: CASRPPGAGGRNEQFF. CDR3 coding DNA: TGTGCCAGCAGACCCCCTGGGGCGGGAGGGCGGAATGAGCAGTTCTTC.

The rearrangement uses TRBV28 and TRBJ1-5; the match to TRBD1 covers 9 bases. Per germline, CDR1 MDHEN and CDR2 SYDVKM. The length of the CDR3 is 16 residues. Germline trimming cut 5 bases from V and 2 bases from J; bases unmatched to any gene: 7. CDR3 residues: CASSLTGGRGNQPQHF. DNA of the CDR3: TGTGCCAGCAGTCTAACAGGGGGCCGCGGCAATCAGCCCCAGCATTTT.

Of note for this clone: The identical CDR3 is also encoded by other nucleotide sequences in the sample. The chain employs TRBV28 and TRBJ1-5; 10 bases match TRBD1. With V trimmed by 7 bases and J by 6 bases, 12 bases remained unmatched. CDR3 length equals 16 residues. The V gene's germline CDR1 is MDHEN and CDR2 SYDVKM. The CDR3 nucleotides are TGTGCCAGCAAACTATACACCGGGACAGGGGCTCAGCCCCAGCATTTT. It specifies CASKLYTGTGAQPQHF.

The V call is TRBV6-6, the J call TRBJ2-3; 8 bases map to TRBD2. The CDR3 length is 17 residues. Germline CDR1 and CDR2: MNHNY and SVGAGI (reference sequence). J lost 0 bases, V lost 5 bases, and 10 bases had no gene match. The CDR3 bases are TGTGCCAGCAGTCGACTTGCTCGGGGGGGTAGCACAGATACGCAGTATTTT. Amino acid sequence: CASSRLARGGSTDTQYF.

V usage is TRBV11-2 and J usage is TRBJ2-7, with no clear D. Trimming left V 0 bases short and J 7 bases short, with 7 bases between. The CDR3 consists of 12 residues. Germline CDR1 is SGHAT and CDR2 is FQNNGV. The chain's CDR3 is CASSLETGEQYF. DNA of the CDR3: TGTGCCAGCAGCTTAGAGACGGGTGAGCAGTACTTC.

J is TRBJ1-2 and V is TRBV7-2; D unresolved. Germline values: CDR1 SGHTA, CDR2 FQGNSA. CDR3 length: 14 amino acids. V was shortened by 5 bases and J by 4 bases, with 14 bases between the two germline ends. The CDR3 DNA is TGTGCCAGCAGCCCCTCACTAGGAGGCTATGGCTACACCTTC. Translating it yields CASSPSLGGYGYTF.

The rearrangement links TRBV14 to TRBJ1-3; D remains ambiguous. The length of the CDR3 is 13 residues. The V and J ends lost 4 bases and 1 base respectively, with 5 bases between them. Germline-derived CDR1 and CDR2 are SGHDN and FVKESK. The CDR3 DNA reads as TGTGCCAGCAGCCTCTATTCTGGAAACACCATATATTTT. Protein sequence: CASSLYSGNTIYF.

The chain links TRBV30 to TRBJ1-2; maybe TRBD1 (5 bases). Germline CDR1 is GTSNPN and CDR2 is SVGIG (reference sequence). Trimming removed 8 bases at V and 0 bases at J, with 13 bases between. CDR3 size: 13 residues. CDR3 loop: CATSTASNYGYTF. The CDR3, as DNA: TGTGCCACTTCGACAGCCTCTAACTATGGCTACACCTTC.

The chain joins TRBV28 to TRBJ1-2, with D unclear. The length of the CDR3 is 12 residues. From germline, CDR1 is MDHEN and CDR2 SYDVKM. Trimming removed 5 bases from V and 5 bases from J, with 9 bases in between. As DNA, the CDR3 is TGTGCCAGCAGTAAGCGTAGATATGGCTACACCTTC. Amino acids: CASSKRRYGYTF.

The CDR3 nucleotides read TGTGCCAGCAGCCACGGACAGGCAAGTCACACTGAAGCTTTCTTT. This gives the protein CASSHGQASHTEAFF. This rearrangement joins TRBV4-2 to TRBJ1-1; 7 nucleotides line up with TRBD1. The CDR3 sequence is 15 residues long. Germline V gene data show CDR1 as LGHNA and CDR2 as YNFKEQ. The trim removed 3 bases at V and 3 bases at J, leaving 7 bases unmatched.

J is TRBJ1-5 and V is TRBV2, with a tentative D call TRBD1 (6 bases). The CDR3 covers 14 residues. V lost 6 bases, J lost 4 bases, and 13 bases lay in between. Per the germline V gene, CDR1 is SNHLY and CDR2 is FYNNEI. The CDR3 bases are TGTGCCAGCAGAGGCCAGGGGCGAAATCAGCCCCAGCATTTT. Amino acid sequence: CASRGQGRNQPQHF.

About this clone itself: Other DNA sequences in this specimen translate into the identical CDR3. The chain carries TRBV18 and TRBJ2-5; 7 bases map to TRBD1. V lost 4 bases and J lost 2; bases outside the gene matches: 1. CDR1 and CDR2 (germline): KGHSH, LQKENI. There are 13 residues in the CDR3. The CDR3 DNA sequence: TGTGCCAGCTCACGGGGACAGCAAGAGACCCAGTACTTC. Residues: CASSRGQQETQYF.

The rearrangement links TRBV28 to TRBJ2-7, with 8 bases matching TRBD1. Looked up from germline, CDR1 is MDHEN and CDR2 is SYDVKM. V dropped 8 bases and J dropped 6; count of bases not matched to a gene: 6. This CDR3 has 12 residues. CDR3 nucleotides: TGTGCCAGCTACGGACAGGGTTCCGAGCAGTACTTC. As protein: CASYGQGSEQYF.

The gene calls are TRBV2 and TRBJ1-1; D gene uncertain. This CDR3 contains 13 residues. Trimming took 4 bases from V and 14 from J, leaving 20 bases between them. The germline gives CDR1 SNHLY, CDR2 FYNNEI. CDR3 region: CASSGFAGEKGFF. The CDR3 DNA reads as TGTGCCAGCAGTGGGTTCGCCGGGGAAAAAGGGTTCTTT.

J is TRBJ1-1 and V is TRBV5-1; 11 nucleotides match TRBD1. This CDR3 has 14 residues. Trimming removed 4 bases from V and 7 bases from J; junction bases left unmatched: 6. The germline CDR1 and CDR2 sequences are SGHRS and YFSETQ. This chain's CDR3 is CASSAGQGVIEAFF. The CDR3 DNA sequence: TGCGCCAGCAGCGCGGGACAGGGGGTTATTGAAGCTTTCTTT.

V is TRBV4-3 and J is TRBJ2-2; 7 bases are a match to TRBD2. After removal of 1 base from V and 7 bases from J, the junction contained 6 bases not matched to a gene. There are 15 residues in the CDR3. Germline V gives CDR1 LGHNA, CDR2 YSLEER. The CDR3: CASSQGLADGGELFF. The CDR3 DNA reads TGCGCCAGCAGCCAAGGACTAGCAGATGGCGGGGAGCTGTTTTTT.

The J gene is TRBJ2-5, the V gene TRBV6-6, with 8 bases aligning to TRBD1. The CDR3 contains 15 residues. V dropped 2 bases and J dropped 3; count of bases not matched to a gene: 5. The germline V gene has CDR1 MNHNY and CDR2 SVGAGI (reference sequence). CDR3 sequence (DNA): TGTGCCAGCAGTTACCCAGGACAGGGAGAAGAGACCCAGTACTTC. Its protein is CASSYPGQGEETQYF.